This section outlines one T cell receptor beta chain sequence together with its context. Random hexamers were used to reverse transcribe the RNA input (about 0.5 to 1 ug). TCRdb called the immunoSEQ multiplex PCR reads again in MiXCR, with one record for every CDR3 protein. Found here are more than 95,000 distinct CDR3 sequences, approximately 93% of them singletons; the top ten hold less than 0.4%. This entry is derived from a study of CD8 T cells in Susac syndrome. This TCR was recovered from a human donor with multiple sclerosis. Input material: CD8+ T cells from PBMCs.

The CDR3: CASGLTTPDTQYF. The DNA for the CDR3 is TGTGCTAGTGGTTTGACCACCCCAGATACGCAGTATTTT. V gene TRBV12-5 combines with J gene TRBJ2-3; D not resolved. CDR1 is LGHNT and CDR2 is FRNRAP in the germline V gene. The CDR3 length is 13 residues. The V gene lost 2 bases and the J gene lost 4 bases, with 7 bases spanning the gap.